The 28 T cell receptor beta chains given below trace back to one sample, sequenced in a study of OX40 agonist ivuxolimab in advanced cancers. Using immunoSEQ multiplex PCR, the repertoire was profiled, and TCRdb retains in-frame clones only, with some absent. The repertoire holds about 100,000 clones, approximately 90% seen once, with under 0.4% in the top ten. The sample was CD4+ or CD8+ T cells sorted from blood, taken in a trial of the OX40 agonist ivuxolimab. The receptors shown here come from an adult with an advanced solid tumor such as melanoma, head and neck, liver or kidney cancer.

This clone appeared a single time. This chain links TRBV4-3 with TRBJ2-5; D is ambiguous. The CDR3 spans 15 residues. V was shortened by 1 base and J by 7 bases, with 16 bases between the two germline ends. Germline V gene lookup returns CDR1 LGHNA and CDR2 YSLEER. The CDR3 loop is CASSQGHFGRATQYF. In DNA form, the CDR3 reads TGCGCCAGCAGCCAAGGGCATTTCGGTAGAGCGACCCAGTACTTC.

The genes are TRBV5-1 and TRBJ2-7; the match to TRBD2 covers 9 bases. Germline CDR1 reads SGHRS; CDR2 reads YFSETQ. V dropped 6 bases and J dropped 7; count of bases not matched to a gene: 11. There are 14 residues in the CDR3. The CDR3 reads CASTLASGASEQYF. The CDR3 DNA follows: TGCGCCAGCACCCTGGCTAGCGGGGCCTCTGAGCAGTACTTC.

This clone has more than one count but fewer than ten. The V gene is TRBV19, the J gene TRBJ2-7; no reliable D call. Germline V gene data show CDR1 as LNHDA and CDR2 as SQIVND (reference sequence). V lost 3 bases and J 6 bases, leaving 15 bases between the germline ends. The CDR3 runs to 14 residues. CDR3 protein: CASSMTGQAAEQYF. In DNA form, the CDR3 reads TGTGCCAGTAGTATGACGGGCCAGGCTGCCGAGCAGTACTTC.

This chain connects TRBV6-1 to TRBJ2-3; D is perhaps TRBD2 (6 bases). The CDR3 extends over 15 amino acids. Germline V gene lookup returns CDR1 MNHNS and CDR2 SASEGT. Deletions cut 4 bases from V and 6 bases from J, with 17 bases between. CDR3 coding DNA: TGTGCCAGCAGTGGACCCGGGGGTAGTGGGGATACGCAGTATTTT. It yields the protein CASSGPGGSGDTQYF.

The chain recombines TRBV7-3 with TRBJ2-3; the D is unclear. The CDR3 consists of 12 residues. V lost 4 bases and J lost 0, with 2 bases in between. Germline V gene sequence: CDR1 SGHTA, CDR2 FQGTGA. The CDR3 reads CASSSSTDTQYF. The CDR3 coding sequence is TGTGCCAGCAGCTCTAGCACAGATACGCAGTATTTT.

This chain uses TRBV6-4 with TRBJ2-2, with a tentative D call TRBD2 (7 bases). V gave up 10 bases and J gave up 1 base, with 19 bases separating them. The CDR3 is 16 residues long. Per germline, CDR1 MRHNA and CDR2 SNTAGT. The CDR3 loop reads CATAGGRAGNTGELFF. DNA of the CDR3: TGTGCCACCGCCGGGGGGCGGGCGGGGAACACCGGGGAGCTGTTTTTT.

The chain couples TRBV5-1 to TRBJ2-3, with 14 bases aligning to TRBD2. V was pared by 0 bases and J by 4 bases, with 1 base of the junction left unmatched. The CDR3 loop spans 16 amino acids. Germline V gene data show CDR1 as SGHRS and CDR2 as YFSETQ. The CDR3 DNA reads TGCGCCAGCAGCTTGGAGGGACTAGCGGGAGCAGATACGCAGTATTTT. Residues: CASSLEGLAGADTQYF.

This sequence joins TRBV6-1 and TRBJ2-7; 9 positions match TRBD1. Losses at the gene ends were 6 bases for V and 5 bases for J; bases not matched to a gene: 11. The CDR3 runs 15 residues. CDR1 and CDR2 from the germline V gene are MNHNS and SASEGT. CDR3 DNA sequence: TGTGCCAGCAGAGCTAAAGGGACAGGGTCTCACGAGCAGTACTTC. It encodes CASRAKGTGSHEQYF.

This chain connects TRBV11-2 to TRBJ2-4; D is ambiguous. The CDR3 loop spans 15 amino acids. Germline values: CDR1 SGHAT, CDR2 FQNNGV. Trimming shortened V by 5 bases and J by 0 bases, and 11 bases separated the two germline ends. As DNA, the CDR3 is TGTGCCAGCAGCAGCGACAACCTAGCCAAAAACATTCAGTACTTC. It codes for CASSSDNLAKNIQYF.

V and J are TRBV19 and TRBJ2-1, with D tentatively TRBD2 (7 bases). V dropped 1 base and J dropped 5 bases, with 12 bases sitting between them. In germline, CDR1 is LNHDA, CDR2 SQIVND (reference sequence). The CDR3 spans 15 residues. In nucleotides, the CDR3 is TGTGCCAGTAGTATAGCTACAGGGACTAACAATGAGCAGTTCTTC. Translated, it gives CASSIATGTNNEQFF.

V usage is TRBV27 and J usage is TRBJ2-3; TRBD2 agrees at 13 bases. J lost 2 bases, V lost 3 bases, and 14 bases had no gene match. CDR1 and CDR2 from the germline V gene are MNHEY and SMNVEV (reference sequence). The CDR3 length is 20 residues. The CDR3: CASSFSPRTSGRRSTDTQYF. For the CDR3, the DNA is TGTGCCAGCAGTTTTTCCCCTAGGACTAGCGGGAGACGTTCCACAGATACGCAGTATTTT.

The genes are TRBV14 and TRBJ2-7; 8 bases agree with TRBD1. After removal of 0 bases from V and 2 bases from J, the junction contained 3 bases not matched to a gene. Germline CDR1 reads SGHDN; CDR2 reads FVKESK. This CDR3 spans 15 amino acids. The CDR3 here is CASSQEGTGPYEQYF. The CDR3 DNA reads as TGTGCCAGCAGCCAAGAGGGGACAGGTCCCTACGAGCAGTACTTC.

The V gene is TRBV10-2, the J gene TRBJ2-7; 11 bases are shared with TRBD1. CDR3 length: 14 amino acids. CDR1 is WSHSY and CDR2 is SAAADI in the germline V gene. V lost 7 bases and J lost 3; bases outside the gene matches: 5. The CDR3 DNA is TGCGCCAGCAATCGGGGGACAGGGGGCTACGAGCAGTACTTC. Its translation: CASNRGTGGYEQYF.

This CDR3 reads CATIGGFPSYEQYF. The CDR3 DNA reads as TGTGCCACAATCGGCGGGTTCCCTTCCTACGAGCAGTACTTC. The gene calls are TRBV7-2 and TRBJ2-7; weak D call: TRBD2 (5 bases). Trimming cost V 10 bases and J 1 base, with 17 bases left between them. The CDR3 length is 14 residues. The germline V gene encodes CDR1 SGHTA and CDR2 FQGNSA.

V usage is TRBV9 and J usage is TRBJ2-7, with D perhaps matching TRBD2 (6 bases). Germline V gene lookup returns CDR1 SGDLS and CDR2 YYNGEE. This CDR3 contains 15 residues. V lost 0 bases and J 3 bases, leaving 13 bases between the germline ends. CDR3 amino acids: CASSVGPGEVYEQYF. CDR3 bases: TGTGCCAGCAGCGTAGGACCGGGGGAGGTCTACGAGCAGTACTTC. The whole variable domain, remainder taken from reference TRBV9 and TRBJ2-7, is DSGVTQTPKHLITATGQRVTLRCSPRSGDLSVYWYQQSLDQGLQFLIQYYNGEERAKGNILERFSAQQFPDLHSELNLSSLELGDSALYFCASSVGPGEVYEQYFGPGTRLTVT.

V is TRBV5-1 and J is TRBJ1-6; no reliable D call. The CDR3 runs to 15 residues. V gave up 4 bases and J gave up 10 bases, with 18 bases separating them. Germline V gene data show CDR1 as SGHRS and CDR2 as YFSETQ. DNA of the CDR3: TGCGCCAGCAGCCAAAAGGACGGTGTTGGATCACCCCTCCACTTT. Its translation is CASSQKDGVGSPLHF.

The chain combines TRBV28 with TRBJ1-5; D is unclear. The V gene's germline CDR1 is MDHEN and CDR2 SYDVKM. This CDR3 has 15 amino acids. V was shortened by 1 base and J by 4 bases, with 11 bases between the two germline ends. The CDR3 loop reads CASSLFPTLNQPQHF. As DNA, the CDR3 is TGTGCCAGCAGTTTATTCCCTACTCTTAATCAGCCCCAGCATTTT.

This clone occurred a few times. The V call is TRBV9, the J call TRBJ2-1; 7 bases map to TRBD2. The CDR3 loop spans 13 amino acids. Germline CDR1 and CDR2: SGDLS and YYNGEE. V gave up 4 bases and J gave up 8 bases; unmatched junction bases: 6. For the CDR3, the DNA is TGTGCCAGCAGCCCGGGAGGCGGAGATGAGCAGTTCTTC. Translating it yields CASSPGGGDEQFF. The whole variable domain, filled in from reference TRBV9 and TRBJ2-1, reads DSGVTQTPKHLITATGQRVTLRCSPRSGDLSVYWYQQSLDQGLQFLIQYYNGEERAKGNILERFSAQQFPDLHSELNLSSLELGDSALYFCASSPGGGDEQFFGPGTRLTVL.

The chain joins TRBV28 to TRBJ2-7; TRBD1 is a possible D gene (6 bases). This CDR3 region has 12 residues. Trimming cost V 6 bases and J 2 bases, with 8 bases left between them. Germline CDR1 is MDHEN and CDR2 is SYDVKM. CDR3 loop: CASRTGPYEQYF. The CDR3 nucleotides read TGTGCCAGCAGGACAGGACCCTACGAGCAGTACTTC.

V gene TRBV5-6 combines with J gene TRBJ1-5, with D unclear. Trimming shortened V by 4 bases and J by 2 bases, and 10 bases separated the two germline ends. This CDR3 is 14 amino acids long. Germline V CDR1 and CDR2: SGHDT, YYEEEE. This CDR3 is CASSLFRGNQPQHF. In nucleotides, the CDR3 is TGTGCCAGCAGCCTCTTCCGGGGCAATCAGCCCCAGCATTTT.

The CDR3 DNA reads as TGTGCCAGCAGTGAGGTACAGGGGTCCGGGGAGCTGTTTTTT. Its translation: CASSEVQGSGELFF. This rearrangement joins TRBV6-4 to TRBJ2-2, with 7 positions matching TRBD1. The CDR3 covers 14 residues. Germline assignment: CDR1 MRHNA and CDR2 SNTAGT. The junction had 4 bases not matched to a gene; V was cut back by 3 bases and J by 6 bases.

Concerning this clone itself: Other DNA variants within this sample encode the same CDR3. The chain couples TRBV7-2 to TRBJ2-7; possible D gene TRBD2, 6 bases. CDR1 is SGHTA and CDR2 is FQGNSA in the germline V gene. This CDR3 is built from 14 residues. V was trimmed by 0 bases and J by 1 base, leaving 7 bases between them. The CDR3 is CASSLASGSYEQYF. Here the CDR3 DNA reads TGTGCCAGCAGCTTAGCGAGCGGGTCCTACGAGCAGTACTTC.

The chain has TRBV7-2 and TRBJ2-1; 10 bases are shared with TRBD2. The junction had 4 bases not matched to a gene; V was cut back by 1 base and J by 4 bases. This CDR3 spans 16 amino acids. In germline, CDR1 is SGHTA, CDR2 FQGNSA. In DNA form, the CDR3 reads TGTGCCAGCAGCTTAGATTTACTAGCGGGGTACAATGAGCAGTTCTTC. It is translated as CASSLDLLAGYNEQFF.

The chain has TRBV4-1 and TRBJ1-5, with D maybe TRBD1 (6 bases). Trimming shortened V by 0 bases and J by 1 base, and 13 bases separated the two germline ends. CDR1 is MGHRA and CDR2 is YSYEKL in the germline V gene. The CDR3 is made up of 17 amino acids. The CDR3 DNA follows: TGCGCCAGCAGCCAAGACCAAAGGCAGGGGAGCAATCAGCCCCAGCATTTT. This sequence encodes CASSQDQRQGSNQPQHF.

The chain carries TRBV6-5 and TRBJ2-6; D is uncertain. V was shortened by 0 bases and J by 0 bases, with 6 bases between the two germline ends. There are 16 residues in the CDR3. Germline CDR1 MNHEY, CDR2 SVGAGI. The CDR3 loop is CASSYSTRSGANVLTF. In nucleotides, the CDR3 is TGTGCCAGCAGTTACTCGACTCGCTCTGGGGCCAACGTCCTGACTTTC.

This clone was recorded a few times. V and J are TRBV28 and TRBJ1-5; 9 positions match TRBD1. After removal of 4 bases from V and 2 bases from J, the junction contained 3 bases not matched to a gene. Germline CDR1 is MDHEN and CDR2 is SYDVKM. The CDR3 totals 15 residues. CDR3 in amino acids: CASSSTGGGNQPQHF. CDR3 coding DNA: TGTGCCAGCAGTTCGACAGGGGGAGGCAATCAGCCCCAGCATTTT.

CDR3 region: CATSRVTSGYTDTQYF. CDR3 coding DNA: TGTGCCACCAGCAGAGTCACTAGCGGGTACACAGATACGCAGTATTTT. The chain links TRBV15 to TRBJ2-3; TRBD2 matches at 9 bases. The CDR3 covers 16 residues. V gave up 1 base and J gave up 2 bases; unmatched junction bases: 4. Germline values: CDR1 LNHNV, CDR2 YYDKDF (reference sequence).

The V and J genes are TRBV6-5 and TRBJ1-4; D not resolved. Germline CDR1 is MNHEY and CDR2 is SVGAGI. Between the trimmed V and J ends, which lost 6 bases and 3 bases, there was a span of 8 bases. This CDR3 spans 13 amino acids. CDR3 DNA: TGTGCCAGCAGACGGAAAGCTAATGAAAAACTGTTTTTT. It specifies CASRRKANEKLFF.